This TCR beta chain stems from a study of blood T cell repertoires in COVID-19 (dated by TCRdb to between 2020 and 2021). In terms of the full investigation: Samples from collaborators originated in the United States, Italy and Spain and spanned both the acute and convalescent phases of COVID-19. The material from the prospective study consisted of cDNA or gDNA derived from T cells, B-cell-depleted T cells, or PBMCs. Deeply sampled blood TCRbeta repertoires from subjects exposed to, actively infected with, or recovered from COVID-19 were included in the dataset. The repertoires were released in a freely available public database meant as a resource for research on the immune response to SARS-CoV-2. Samples were obtained from the ongoing ImmuneRACE study (first 160 participants) and from roughly 1,300 subjects provided by 6 global collaborators. Sample metadata almost always included a de-identified subject ID, COVID-19 status, age in years and sex. Where available, HLA class I and class II types were obtained from metadata supplied by the sample provider rather than from assay-based typing.

In the prospective study, participants were 18 to 89 years old, resided in approximately 25 geographic areas of the United States, and were enrolled through a virtual design. In the prospective study, cohorts were assigned on the basis of participant-reported clinical history obtained from a screening survey and a study questionnaire. In the prospective study, whole blood, serum and a nasopharyngeal or oropharyngeal swab were collected from each participant by mobile phlebotomists. Over a roughly 2-month period, participants in the prospective study had the option of providing additional blood draws and questionnaires. Prospective study blood samples were shipped either frozen or at room temperature before DNA extraction. The immunoSEQ Assay, a bias-controlled multiplex PCR, was used to amplify TCRbeta CDR3 regions from genomic DNA. The authors processed their data as follows. Nucleated cell counts per sample were estimated from amplification of reference gene primers within the assay. To quantify the absolute abundance of each unique TCRbeta CDR3 rearrangement, sequence reads were collapsed and filtered. For each sample, productive Simpson clonality was calculated by taking the square root of Simpson's diversity index across productive rearrangements. The table was pulled from immuneACCESS by TCRdb, which kept in-frame rearrangements only. Such tables lose some clones; where checked, under half of the loss comes from unresolved V genes, and the rest has no known cause. The DNA was the basis for D and trimming; V, J and clone size are from that table. This sample comprises fewer than 450,000 clones, 88% of them detected only once. The ten largest account for roughly 2% of the sample.

CDR1 and CDR2 were assigned from the germline V gene (reference sequence) as MNHEY and SMNVEV. There are 15 amino acids in the CDR3, from cysteine to phenylalanine inclusive. Solely the CDR3 DNA is kept, with 45 bases framed from the first base. Trimming accounts for 6 bases at V and 4 bases at J, while the number of junction bases matched to no gene is 6. General conclusions and limits of the study: The quantity of clinical and demographic metadata differed by source and by participant and was supplied without curation.

To note about this clone: It has no known antigen specificity. There are no base qualities to consult, and no much larger clone falls within one base.

The origin of this receptor is a middle-aged woman with acute COVID-19. Specimen: PBMCs or T cells enriched from blood (not recorded which). This sequence uses TRBV27 and TRBJ1-6, with 7 bases in between that match TRBD1. At the DNA level, the sequence is TGTGCCAGCAGCCAAGGACAGGCGTATAATTCACCCCTCCACTTT. It translates to CASSQGQAYNSPLHF.